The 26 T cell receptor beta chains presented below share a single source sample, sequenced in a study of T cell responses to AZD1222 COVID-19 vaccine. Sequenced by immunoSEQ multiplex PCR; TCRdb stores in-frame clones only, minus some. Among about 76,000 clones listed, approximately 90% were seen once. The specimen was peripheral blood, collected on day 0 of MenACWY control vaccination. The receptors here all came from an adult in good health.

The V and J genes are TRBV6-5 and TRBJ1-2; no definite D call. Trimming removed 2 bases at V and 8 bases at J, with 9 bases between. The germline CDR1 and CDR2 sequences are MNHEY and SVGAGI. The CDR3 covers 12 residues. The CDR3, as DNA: TGTGCCAGCAGTTACGTGGGTGGCGGCTACACCTTC. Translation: CASSYVGGGYTF.

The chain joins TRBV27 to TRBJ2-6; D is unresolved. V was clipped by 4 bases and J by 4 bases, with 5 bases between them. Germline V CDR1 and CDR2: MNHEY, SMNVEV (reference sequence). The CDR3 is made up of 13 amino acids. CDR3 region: CASSSQGANVLTF. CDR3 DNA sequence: TGTGCCAGCAGTTCACAGGGGGCCAACGTCCTGACTTTC.

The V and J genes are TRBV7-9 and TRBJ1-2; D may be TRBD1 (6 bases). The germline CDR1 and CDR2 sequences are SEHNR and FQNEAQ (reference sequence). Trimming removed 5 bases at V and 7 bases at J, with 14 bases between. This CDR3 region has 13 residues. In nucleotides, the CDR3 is TGTGCCAGCAGCCGTAGCCAGGGGCCTGGCTACACCTTC. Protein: CASSRSQGPGYTF.

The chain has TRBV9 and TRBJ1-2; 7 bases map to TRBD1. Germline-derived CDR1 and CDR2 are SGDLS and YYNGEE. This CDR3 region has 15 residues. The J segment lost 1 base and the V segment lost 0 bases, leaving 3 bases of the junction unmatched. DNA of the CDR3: TGTGCCAGCAGCGTAGGGACAGGTTTTAACTATGGCTACACCTTC. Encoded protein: CASSVGTGFNYGYTF.

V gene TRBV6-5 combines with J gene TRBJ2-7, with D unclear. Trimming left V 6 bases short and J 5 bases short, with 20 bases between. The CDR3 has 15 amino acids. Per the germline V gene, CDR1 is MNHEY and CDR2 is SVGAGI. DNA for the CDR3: TGTGCCAGCAGCCGCCAGGTCTCTTACGTCCACGAGCAGTACTTC. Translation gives CASSRQVSYVHEQYF.

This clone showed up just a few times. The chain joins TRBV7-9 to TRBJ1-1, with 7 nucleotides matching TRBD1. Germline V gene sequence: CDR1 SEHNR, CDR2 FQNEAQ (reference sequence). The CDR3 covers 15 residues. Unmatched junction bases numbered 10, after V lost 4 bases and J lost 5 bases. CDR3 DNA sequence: TGTGCCAGCAGCTCCTACAGGGGAAAACGAACTGAAGCTTTCTTT. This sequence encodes CASSSYRGKRTEAFF.

The CDR3 nucleotides are TGTGCCAGCAGTGATCGAAGGAACACTGAAGCTTTCTTT. It codes for CASSDRRNTEAFF. V usage is TRBV6-1 and J usage is TRBJ1-1, with no clear D. The CDR3 is 13 amino acids. The germline gives CDR1 MNHNS, CDR2 SASEGT. V dropped 3 bases and J dropped 1 base, with 6 bases sitting between them.

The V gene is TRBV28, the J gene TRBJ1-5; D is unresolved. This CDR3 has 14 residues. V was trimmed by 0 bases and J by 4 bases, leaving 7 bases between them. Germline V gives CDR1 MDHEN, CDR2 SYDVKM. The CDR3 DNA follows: TGTGCCAGCAGTTTATGGCGAGGGAATCAGCCCCAGCATTTT. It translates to CASSLWRGNQPQHF.

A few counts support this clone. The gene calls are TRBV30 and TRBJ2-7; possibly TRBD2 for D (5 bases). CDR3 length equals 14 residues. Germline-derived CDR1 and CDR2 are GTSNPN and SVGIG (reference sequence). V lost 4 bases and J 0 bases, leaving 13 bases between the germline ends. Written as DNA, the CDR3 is TGTGCCTGGACCATGGGCGGGTACTCCTACGAGCAGTACTTC. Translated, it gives CAWTMGGYSYEQYF.

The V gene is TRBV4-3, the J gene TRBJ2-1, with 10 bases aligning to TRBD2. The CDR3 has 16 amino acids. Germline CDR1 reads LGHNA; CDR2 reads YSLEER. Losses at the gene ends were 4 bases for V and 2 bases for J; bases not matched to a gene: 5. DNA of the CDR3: TGCGCCAGCAGCCGAGACGGACTAGCGGCCTACAATGAGCAGTTCTTC. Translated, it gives CASSRDGLAAYNEQFF.

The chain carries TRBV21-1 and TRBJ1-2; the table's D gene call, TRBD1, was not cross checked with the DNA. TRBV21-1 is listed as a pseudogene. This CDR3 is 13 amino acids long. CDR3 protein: CARVLTGNYGYTF. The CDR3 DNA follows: TGTGCCAGGGTATTGACAGGGAACTATGGCTACACCTTC.

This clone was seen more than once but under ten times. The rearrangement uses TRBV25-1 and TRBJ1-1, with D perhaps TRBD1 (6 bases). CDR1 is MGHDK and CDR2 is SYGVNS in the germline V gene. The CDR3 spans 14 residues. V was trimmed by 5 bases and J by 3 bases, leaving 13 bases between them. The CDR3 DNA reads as TGTGCCAGCAGTTTCGGGAGGGGGGACACTGAAGCTTTCTTT. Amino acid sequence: CASSFGRGDTEAFF.

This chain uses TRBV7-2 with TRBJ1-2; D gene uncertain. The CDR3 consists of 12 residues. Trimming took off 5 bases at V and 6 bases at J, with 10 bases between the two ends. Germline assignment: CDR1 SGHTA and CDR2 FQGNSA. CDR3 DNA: TGTGCCAGCAGCGTGCCCCGGGATGGCTACACCTTC. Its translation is CASSVPRDGYTF. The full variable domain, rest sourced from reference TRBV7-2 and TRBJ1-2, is GAGVSQSPSNKVTEKGKDVELRCDPISGHTALYWYRQSLGQGLEFLIYFQGNSAPDKSGLPSDRFSAERTGGSVSTLTIQRTQQEDSAVYLCASSVPRDGYTFGSGTRLTVV.

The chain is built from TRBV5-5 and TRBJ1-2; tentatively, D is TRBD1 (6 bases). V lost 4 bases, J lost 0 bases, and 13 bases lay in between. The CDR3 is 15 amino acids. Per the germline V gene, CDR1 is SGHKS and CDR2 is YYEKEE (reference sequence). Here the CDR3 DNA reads TGTGCCAGCAGCCCCGGGGGCGGGGCTAACTATGGCTACACCTTC. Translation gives CASSPGGGANYGYTF.

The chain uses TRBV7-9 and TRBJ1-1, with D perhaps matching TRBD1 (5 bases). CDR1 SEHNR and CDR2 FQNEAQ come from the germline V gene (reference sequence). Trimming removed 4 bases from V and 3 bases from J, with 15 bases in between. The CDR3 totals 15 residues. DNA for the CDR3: TGTGCCAGCAGCTGGGGGACCGAAAAGGACACTGAAGCTTTCTTT. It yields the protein CASSWGTEKDTEAFF.

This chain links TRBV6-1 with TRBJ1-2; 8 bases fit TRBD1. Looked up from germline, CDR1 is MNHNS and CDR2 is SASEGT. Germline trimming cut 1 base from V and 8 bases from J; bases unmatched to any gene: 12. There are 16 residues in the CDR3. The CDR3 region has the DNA TGTGCCAGCAGTGAAGGACAGGGGTGGGGTCAGGTCGGCTACACCTTC. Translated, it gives CASSEGQGWGQVGYTF.

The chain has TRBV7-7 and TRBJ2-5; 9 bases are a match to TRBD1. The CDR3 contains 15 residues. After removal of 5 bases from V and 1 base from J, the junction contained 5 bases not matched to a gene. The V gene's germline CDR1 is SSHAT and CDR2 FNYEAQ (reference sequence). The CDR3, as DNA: TGTGCCAGCAGCCGTCAACAGGGGGCCCAAGAGACCCAGTACTTC. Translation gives CASSRQQGAQETQYF.

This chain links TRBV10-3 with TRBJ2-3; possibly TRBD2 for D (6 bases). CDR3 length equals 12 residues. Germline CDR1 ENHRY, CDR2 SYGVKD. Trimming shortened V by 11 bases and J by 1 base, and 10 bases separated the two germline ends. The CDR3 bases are TGTGCCTGCAGGGAGGGCACAGATACGCAGTATTTT. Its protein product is CACREGTDTQYF.

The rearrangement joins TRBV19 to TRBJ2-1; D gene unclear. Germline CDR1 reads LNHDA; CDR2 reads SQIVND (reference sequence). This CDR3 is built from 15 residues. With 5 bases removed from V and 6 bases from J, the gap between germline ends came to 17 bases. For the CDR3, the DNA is TGTGCCAGTAGTTGGGCGGACGTTCGCTTCAATGAGCAGTTCTTC. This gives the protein CASSWADVRFNEQFF. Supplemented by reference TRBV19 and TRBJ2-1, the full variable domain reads DGGITQSPKYLFRKEGQNVTLSCEQNLNHDAMYWYRQDPGQGLRLIYYSQIVNDFQKGDIAEGYSVSREKKESFPLTVTSAQKNPTAFYLCASSWADVRFNEQFFGPGTRLTVL.

In nucleotides, the CDR3 is TGTGCCAGCAGTTCAAGCGGAAATGAGCAGTTCTTC. Protein: CASSSSGNEQFF. The chain recombines TRBV27 with TRBJ2-1; TRBD2 might be the D (5 bases). The CDR3 extends over 12 amino acids. Deletions cut 4 bases from V and 7 bases from J, with 8 bases between. In germline, CDR1 is MNHEY, CDR2 SMNVEV (reference sequence).

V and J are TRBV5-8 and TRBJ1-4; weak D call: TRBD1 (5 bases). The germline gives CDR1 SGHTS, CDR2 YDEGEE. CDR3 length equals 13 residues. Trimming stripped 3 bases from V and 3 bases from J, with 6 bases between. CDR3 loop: CASSSGPNEKLFF. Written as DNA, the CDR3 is TGTGCCAGCAGCTCGGGGCCTAATGAAAAACTGTTTTTT.

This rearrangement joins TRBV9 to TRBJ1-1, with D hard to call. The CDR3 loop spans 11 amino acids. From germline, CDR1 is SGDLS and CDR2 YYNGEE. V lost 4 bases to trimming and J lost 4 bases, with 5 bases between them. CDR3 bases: TGTGCCAGCAGCAGAAGCACTGAAGCTTTCTTT. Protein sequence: CASSRSTEAFF.

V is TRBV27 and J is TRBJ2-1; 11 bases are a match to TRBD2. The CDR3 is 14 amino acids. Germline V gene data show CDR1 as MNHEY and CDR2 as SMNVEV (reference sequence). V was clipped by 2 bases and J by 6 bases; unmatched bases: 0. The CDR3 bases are TGTGCCAGCAGTTTACTAGCGGGAGGCAATGAGCAGTTCTTC. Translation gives CASSLLAGGNEQFF.

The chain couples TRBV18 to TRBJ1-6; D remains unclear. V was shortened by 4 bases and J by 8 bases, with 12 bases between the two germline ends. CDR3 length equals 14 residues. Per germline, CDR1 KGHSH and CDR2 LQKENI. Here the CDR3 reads CASSRTEQHSPLHF. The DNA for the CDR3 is TGTGCCAGCTCACGTACCGAACAGCATTCACCCCTCCACTTT.

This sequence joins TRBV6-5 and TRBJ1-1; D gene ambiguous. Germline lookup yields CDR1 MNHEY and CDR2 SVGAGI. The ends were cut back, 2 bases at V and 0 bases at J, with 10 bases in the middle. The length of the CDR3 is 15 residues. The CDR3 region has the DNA TGTGCCAGCAGTTACAGCTCCAGGATGAACACTGAAGCTTTCTTT. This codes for CASSYSSRMNTEAFF.

In DNA form, the CDR3 reads TGTGCCAGCACGGCTAACTATGGCTACACCTTC. This sequence encodes CASTANYGYTF. This sequence joins TRBV12-3 or TRBV12-4 and TRBJ1-2; D ambiguous. V was clipped by 7 bases and J by 0 bases, with 3 bases between them. The CDR3 consists of 11 residues.